These T cell receptor beta chains were read from a single sample in a study of response to subunit inactivated influenza vaccine. TCRdb reanalysed the RT-PCR reads using MiXCR and keeps one entry per CDR3 protein. Here the sample spans more than 200,000 distinct CDR3 sequences, 10% to 15% being singletons. The sequencing used non-naive T cells sorted from PBMCs, collected approximately 15 days before vaccination. The receptors derive from a middle-aged man who received an inactivated influenza vaccine. Each CDR3 is given with its conserved first and last residue. A D gene is named only where the DNA matches it firmly. Size is stated for part of the rows, as once, few or many counts, or as a class when the clone is expanded.

v_gene	j_gene	d_gene	abundance	CDR3nt	CDR3aa
TRBV6-1	TRBJ2-3	-	-	TGTGCCAGCACTACGGGGGAACGCACAGATACGCAGTATTTT	CASTTGERTDTQYF
TRBV7-6	TRBJ2-1	-	-	TGTGCCAGCAGCTTAGCCGGGCACTACAATGAGCAGTTCTTC	CASSLAGHYNEQFF
TRBV21-1	TRBJ2-2	-	many	TGTGCCAGCAGTGAAGACCCGGACCCCCGGACCGGGGAGCTGTTTTTT	CASSEDPDPRTGELFF
TRBV11-2	TRBJ2-3	-	many	TGTGCCAGCAGCTTACCAGGGATCGGCACAGATACGCAGTATTTT	CASSLPGIGTDTQYF
TRBV27	TRBJ1-5	-	many	TGTGCCAGCAGTCCGGGGACGGGGAACAATCAGCCCCAGCATTTT	CASSPGTGNNQPQHF
TRBV10-3	TRBJ2-5	-	few	TGTGCCATCAGCTCTACAGGGATGGAGACCCAGTACTTC	CAISSTGMETQYF
TRBV2	TRBJ1-4	TRBD1	-	TGTGCCAGCAGTCACGGACAGGGGGCCGGTGAAAAACTGTTTTTT	CASSHGQGAGEKLFF
TRBV5-1	TRBJ1-1	-	-	TGCGCCAGCAGGGGAACGGAACGGACTGAAGCTTTCTTT	CASRGTERTEAFF
TRBV9	TRBJ2-3	TRBD2	many	TGTGCCAGCAGCGTAGGGGTTTCGGGGGGGCACACAGATACGCAGTATTTT	CASSVGVSGGHTDTQYF
TRBV20-1	TRBJ2-4	-	few	TGCAGTGCGAGTAAAAGCAGGATGGATGAAATTCAGTACTTC	CSASKSRMDEIQYF
TRBV5-1	TRBJ2-1	TRBD1	-	TGCGCCAGCAGCTTGGGGGGGACAGGGGCCAATGAGCAGTTCTTC	CASSLGGTGANEQFF
TRBV12-3/TRBV12-4	TRBJ2-5	TRBD2	few	TGTGCCAGCAGTCCCCTCCGGGAGGGCCCGTTCGGCCAGTACTTC	CASSPLREGPFGQYF
TRBV4-2	TRBJ2-1	-	many	TGTGCCAGCAGCCAAGAGGTCCTGCAACCGAATGAGCAGTTCTTC	CASSQEVLQPNEQFF
TRBV27	TRBJ2-1	TRBD2	few	TGTGCCAGCAGTGTCCTGGCGGGAGTCCTCAATGAGCAGTTCTTC	CASSVLAGVLNEQFF
TRBV18	TRBJ2-3	-	few	TGTGCCAGCTCACCACCGGGGGGTCGGGATACGCAGTATTTT	CASSPPGGRDTQYF
TRBV24-1	TRBJ2-1	-	few	TGTGCCACCAGTGACTCGCGGGTGAGGAATGAGCAGTTCTTC	CATSDSRVRNEQFF
TRBV5-1	TRBJ2-7	TRBD2	few	TGCGCCAGCAGCGGAGGACTAGCGATTGCTGGCGAGCAGTACTTC	CASSGGLAIAGEQYF
TRBV28	TRBJ2-7	-	-	TGTGCCAGCAGGGAAAGGGATACGGGTGGGCACGAGCAGTACTTC	CASRERDTGGHEQYF
TRBV12-3/TRBV12-4	TRBJ2-6	TRBD1	many	TGTGCCAGCAGGTCGGGACAGGGACTTTCCGGGGCCAACGTCCTGACTTTC	CASRSGQGLSGANVLTF
TRBV5-1	TRBJ1-2	-	many	TGCGCCAGCAGCGCCTCAGGCCCTAACTATGGCTACACCTTC	CASSASGPNYGYTF
TRBV11-3	TRBJ2-5	TRBD1	many	TGTGCCAGCAGCTCTGACAGGGGCGGGGAGACCCAGTACTTC	CASSSDRGGETQYF
TRBV29-1	TRBJ2-2	TRBD2	many	TGCAGCGCAGAGCGGGACTCGAACACCGGGGAGCTGTTTTTT	CSAERDSNTGELFF
TRBV29-1	TRBJ2-3	-	few	TGCAGCGTTGTGGGAATCACAGATACGCAGTATTTT	CSVVGITDTQYF
TRBV3-1	TRBJ2-1	-	-	TGTGCCAGCAGCCAAGAGGAGATGAGACAGTTCTACAATGAGCAGTTCTTC	CASSQEEMRQFYNEQFF
TRBV12-3/TRBV12-4	TRBJ2-2	TRBD2	many	TGTGCCAGCAGTTTAGGCGGGAGTGGAGCCGGGGAGCTGTTTTTT	CASSLGGSGAGELFF
TRBV4-2	TRBJ1-5	-	few	TGTGCCAGCAGCCAGACCGGGCCACCAGAGGATCAGCCCCAGCATTTT	CASSQTGPPEDQPQHF
TRBV20-1	TRBJ2-2	TRBD1	few	TGCAGTGCTAGACAACAGGGGCGGGTCACCGGGGAGCTGTTTTTT	CSARQQGRVTGELFF
TRBV12-3/TRBV12-4	TRBJ1-3	-	few	TGTGCCAGCAGTGTGGTTGGAAACACCATATATTTT	CASSVVGNTIYF
TRBV20-1	TRBJ2-1	TRBD2	few	TGCAGTGCTCCTGGACTAGCGGGGGGCCACTCCTACAATGAGCAGTTCTTC	CSAPGLAGGHSYNEQFF
TRBV20-1	TRBJ2-3	TRBD2	few	TGCAGTGCTACGCCTCTTAGCGGGAACACAGATACGCAGTATTTT	CSATPLSGNTDTQYF
TRBV27	TRBJ1-4	TRBD1	-	TGTGCCAGCAGTGGGGACAGGACAACTAATGAAAAACTGTTTTTT	CASSGDRTTNEKLFF
TRBV28	TRBJ2-7	-	few	TGTGCCAGCAGTTGGGCCCGGGACGCCGAGCAGTACTTC	CASSWARDAEQYF
TRBV20-1	TRBJ2-7	-	-	TGCAGTGCTCGAACCCTTATTGGCGAGCAGTACTTC	CSARTLIGEQYF
TRBV7-6	TRBJ2-7	-	-	TGTGCCAGCAGCCCTCAAATCCAGGGGAGCGCCGTCAACGAGCAGTACTTC	CASSPQIQGSAVNEQYF
TRBV10-3	TRBJ2-7	-	few	TGTGCCATCAAAGATCCGACCGGGGCACTCTACGAGCAGTACTTC	CAIKDPTGALYEQYF
TRBV6-1	TRBJ2-1	-	-	TGTGCCAGCAGTGAAGCTCGGAATGAGCAGTTCTTC	CASSEARNEQFF
TRBV4-2	TRBJ1-1	TRBD1	few	TGTGCCAGCAGCCTGCAGACAGGGGAGAACACTGAAGCTTTCTTT	CASSLQTGENTEAFF
TRBV6-1	TRBJ2-2	-	few	TGTGCCAGCAGCAAAGGGTCTAGCCGAAACACCGGGGAGCTGTTTTTT	CASSKGSSRNTGELFF
TRBV5-6	TRBJ2-4	TRBD2	many	TGTGCCAGCAGCCTCACTAGCGGGGGGACCAAAAACATTCAGTACTTC	CASSLTSGGTKNIQYF
TRBV5-1	TRBJ1-2	TRBD1	many	TGCGCCAGCAGCTCGGGACAGGGGGCAGGAGATGGCTACACCTTC	CASSSGQGAGDGYTF
TRBV6-2/TRBV6-3	TRBJ2-5	-	few	TGTGCCAGCAGTTATCTGGTAGCGGCCACAGAGACCCAGTACTTC	CASSYLVAATETQYF
TRBV6-1	TRBJ2-1	TRBD2	few	TGTGCCAGCTCACAGGCTAGCGGCTACAATGAGCAGTTCTTC	CASSQASGYNEQFF
TRBV6-2/TRBV6-3	TRBJ2-1	-	-	TGTGCCAGCAGTTACCGGGAGATAACCTACAATGAGCAGTTCTTC	CASSYREITYNEQFF
TRBV29-1	TRBJ2-1	TRBD2	-	TGCAGCGTTGAAGATTTGAGACTAGCGATTGAGCAGTTCTTC	CSVEDLRLAIEQFF
TRBV5-1	TRBJ2-3	TRBD2	-	TGCGCCAGCAGCCTACCTAGCGGGAGTAATACGCAGTATTTT	CASSLPSGSNTQYF
TRBV7-2	TRBJ1-4	-	-	TGTGCCAGCAGCTTAGGGGGACGAATTAATGAAAAACTGTTTTTT	CASSLGGRINEKLFF
TRBV3-1	TRBJ1-1	-	many	TGTGCCAGCAGCCAAGGACAGCTGAACACTGAAGCTTTCTTT	CASSQGQLNTEAFF
TRBV25-1	TRBJ2-3	TRBD2	-	TGTGCCAGCAGTGAATTGGGACTAGCGGGAGGCAGCACAGATACGCAGTATTTT	CASSELGLAGGSTDTQYF